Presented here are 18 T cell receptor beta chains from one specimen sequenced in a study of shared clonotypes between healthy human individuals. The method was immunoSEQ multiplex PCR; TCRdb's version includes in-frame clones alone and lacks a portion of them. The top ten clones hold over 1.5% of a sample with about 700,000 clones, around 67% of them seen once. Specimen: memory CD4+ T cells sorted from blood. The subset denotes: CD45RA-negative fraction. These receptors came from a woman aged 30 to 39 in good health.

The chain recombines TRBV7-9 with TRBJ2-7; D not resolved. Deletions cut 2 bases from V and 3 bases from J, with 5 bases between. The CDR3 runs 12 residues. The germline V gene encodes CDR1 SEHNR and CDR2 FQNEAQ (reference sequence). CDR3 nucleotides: TGTGCCAGCAGCTTACTCCTCTACGAGCAGTACTTC. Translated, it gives CASSLLLYEQYF.

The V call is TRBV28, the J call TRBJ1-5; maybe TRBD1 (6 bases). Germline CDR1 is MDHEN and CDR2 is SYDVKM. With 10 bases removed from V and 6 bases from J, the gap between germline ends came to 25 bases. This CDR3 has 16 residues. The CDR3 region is CATRSQGHSFSQPQHF. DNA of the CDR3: TGTGCCACCAGGTCACAGGGACACTCGTTCAGTCAGCCCCAGCATTTT.

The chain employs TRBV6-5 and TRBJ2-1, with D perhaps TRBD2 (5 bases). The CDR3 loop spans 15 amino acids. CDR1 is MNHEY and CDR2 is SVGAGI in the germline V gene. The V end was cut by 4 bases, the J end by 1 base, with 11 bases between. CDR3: CASSSPGMSYNEQFF. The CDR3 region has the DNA TGTGCCAGCAGTTCCCCCGGGATGTCCTACAATGAGCAGTTCTTC.

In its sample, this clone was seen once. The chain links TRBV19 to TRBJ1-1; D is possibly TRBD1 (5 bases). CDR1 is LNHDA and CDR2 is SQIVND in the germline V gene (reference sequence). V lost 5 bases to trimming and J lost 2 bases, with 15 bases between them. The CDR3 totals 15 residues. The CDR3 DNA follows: TGTGCCAGTAGTCCTCTCGGGGGGGATAACACTGAAGCTTTCTTT. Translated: CASSPLGGDNTEAFF.

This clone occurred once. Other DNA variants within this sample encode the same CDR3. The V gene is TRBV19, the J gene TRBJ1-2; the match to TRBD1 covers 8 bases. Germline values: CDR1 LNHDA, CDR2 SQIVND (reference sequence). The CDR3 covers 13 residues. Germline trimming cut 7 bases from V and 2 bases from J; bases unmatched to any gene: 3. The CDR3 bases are TGTGCCAGTACGACAGGGGTAAACTATGGCTACACCTTC. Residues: CASTTGVNYGYTF.

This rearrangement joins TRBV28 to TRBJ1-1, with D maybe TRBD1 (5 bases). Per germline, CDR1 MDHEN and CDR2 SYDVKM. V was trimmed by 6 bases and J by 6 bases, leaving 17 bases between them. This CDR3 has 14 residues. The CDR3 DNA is TGTGCCAGCAGCTCGTCTCCAAGGGGTTCTGAAGCTTTCTTT. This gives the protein CASSSSPRGSEAFF. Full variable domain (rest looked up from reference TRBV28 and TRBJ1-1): DVKVTQSSRYLVKRTGEKVFLECVQDMDHENMFWYRQDPGLGLRLIYFSYDVKMKEKGDIPEGYSVSREKKERFSLILESASTNQTSMYLCASSSSPRGSEAFFGQGTRLTVV.

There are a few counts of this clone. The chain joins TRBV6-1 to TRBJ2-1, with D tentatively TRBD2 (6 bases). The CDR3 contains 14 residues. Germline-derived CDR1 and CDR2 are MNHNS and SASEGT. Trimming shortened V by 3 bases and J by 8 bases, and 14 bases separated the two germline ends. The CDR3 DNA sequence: TGTGCCAGCAGTGAGATGTGGCGGGGAGATGAGCAGTTCTTC. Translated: CASSEMWRGDEQFF.

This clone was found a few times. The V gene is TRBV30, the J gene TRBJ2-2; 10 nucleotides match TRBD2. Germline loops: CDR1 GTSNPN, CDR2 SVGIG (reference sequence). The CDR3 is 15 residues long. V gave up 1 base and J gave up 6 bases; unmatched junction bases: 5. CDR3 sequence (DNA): TGTGCCTGGAGTGGGTCAGCGGGAGGGTCCGGGGAGCTGTTTTTT. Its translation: CAWSGSAGGSGELFF.

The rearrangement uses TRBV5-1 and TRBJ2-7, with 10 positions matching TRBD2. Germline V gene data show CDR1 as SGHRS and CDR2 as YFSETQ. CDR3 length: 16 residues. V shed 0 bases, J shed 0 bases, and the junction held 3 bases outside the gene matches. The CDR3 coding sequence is TGCGCCAGCAGCTTGGTGTCTAGCGGGAGCTCCTACGAGCAGTACTTC. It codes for CASSLVSSGSSYEQYF.

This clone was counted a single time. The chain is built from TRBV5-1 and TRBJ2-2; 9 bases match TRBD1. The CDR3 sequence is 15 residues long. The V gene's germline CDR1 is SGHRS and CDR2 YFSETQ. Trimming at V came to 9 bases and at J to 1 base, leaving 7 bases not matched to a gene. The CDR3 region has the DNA TGCGCCACAAAACCGGGACAGGGGAACACCGGGGAGCTGTTTTTT. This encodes CATKPGQGNTGELFF.

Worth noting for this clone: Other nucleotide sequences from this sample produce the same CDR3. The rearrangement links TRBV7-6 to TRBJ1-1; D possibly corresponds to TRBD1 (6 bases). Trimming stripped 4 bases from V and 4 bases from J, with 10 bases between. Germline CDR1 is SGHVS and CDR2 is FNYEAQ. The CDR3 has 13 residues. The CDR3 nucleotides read TGTGCCAGCAGCTCACAGGGTGGCACTGAAGCTTTCTTT. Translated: CASSSQGGTEAFF.

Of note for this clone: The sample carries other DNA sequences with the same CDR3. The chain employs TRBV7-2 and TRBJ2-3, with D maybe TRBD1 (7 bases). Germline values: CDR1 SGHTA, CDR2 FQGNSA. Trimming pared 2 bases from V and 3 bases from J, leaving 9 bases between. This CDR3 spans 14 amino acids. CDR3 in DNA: TGTGCCAGCAGCTTACCAGGGGGGACAGATACGCAGTATTTT. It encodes CASSLPGGTDTQYF.

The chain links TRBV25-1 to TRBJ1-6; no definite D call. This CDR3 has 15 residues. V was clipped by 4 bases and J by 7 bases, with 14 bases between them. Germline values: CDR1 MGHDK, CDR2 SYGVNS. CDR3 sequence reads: CASSASAAKNSPLHF. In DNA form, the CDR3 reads TGTGCCAGCAGTGCGTCAGCAGCGAAAAATTCACCCCTCCACTTT.

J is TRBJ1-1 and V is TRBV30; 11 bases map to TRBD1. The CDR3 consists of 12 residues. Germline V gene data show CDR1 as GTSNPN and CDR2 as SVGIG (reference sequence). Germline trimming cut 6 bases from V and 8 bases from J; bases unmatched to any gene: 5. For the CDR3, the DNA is TGTGCCTGCCGGGACAGGGGGTTAGAAGCTTTCTTT. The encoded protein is CACRDRGLEAFF. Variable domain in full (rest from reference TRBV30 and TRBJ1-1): SQTIHQWPATLVQPVGSPLSLECTVEGTSNPNLYWYRQAAGRGLQLLFYSVGIGQISSEVPQNLSASRPQDRQFILSSKKLLLSDSGFYLCACRDRGLEAFFGQGTRLTVV.

CDR3 DNA sequence: TGTGCCAGCAGGGGGACTAGCCCCCATGAGCAGTTCTTC. Translation gives CASRGTSPHEQFF. The J gene is TRBJ2-1, the V gene TRBV28, with TRBD2 identical over 9 bases. Germline CDR1 reads MDHEN; CDR2 reads SYDVKM. The CDR3 is 13 residues long. Trimming took 6 bases from V and 8 from J; bases not matched to a gene: 5.

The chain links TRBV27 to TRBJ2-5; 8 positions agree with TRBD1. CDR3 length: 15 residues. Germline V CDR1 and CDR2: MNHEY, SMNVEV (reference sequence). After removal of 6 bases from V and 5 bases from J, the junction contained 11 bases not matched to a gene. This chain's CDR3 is CASRRQGKARETQYF. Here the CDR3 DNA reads TGTGCCAGCAGGCGACAGGGGAAGGCTCGGGAGACCCAGTACTTC.

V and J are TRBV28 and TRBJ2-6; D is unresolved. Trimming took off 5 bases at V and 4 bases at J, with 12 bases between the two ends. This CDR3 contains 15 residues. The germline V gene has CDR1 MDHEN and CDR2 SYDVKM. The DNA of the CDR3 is TGTGCCAGCAGTAATGGGAAGTCGGGGGCCAACGTCCTGACTTTC. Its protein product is CASSNGKSGANVLTF.

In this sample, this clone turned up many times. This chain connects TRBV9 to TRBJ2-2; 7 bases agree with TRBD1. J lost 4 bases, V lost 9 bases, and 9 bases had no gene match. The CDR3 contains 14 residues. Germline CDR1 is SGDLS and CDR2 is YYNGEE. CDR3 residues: CATERGPSTGELFF. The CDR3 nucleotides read TGTGCCACCGAGAGGGGGCCCTCCACCGGGGAGCTGTTTTTT.